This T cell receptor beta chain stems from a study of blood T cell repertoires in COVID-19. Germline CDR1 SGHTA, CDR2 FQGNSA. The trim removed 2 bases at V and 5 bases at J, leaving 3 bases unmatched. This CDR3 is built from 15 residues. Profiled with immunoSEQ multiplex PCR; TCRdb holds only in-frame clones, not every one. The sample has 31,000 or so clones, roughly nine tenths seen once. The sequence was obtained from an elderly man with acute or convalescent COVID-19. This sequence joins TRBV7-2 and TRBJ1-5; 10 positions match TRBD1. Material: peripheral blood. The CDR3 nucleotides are TGTGCCAGCAGCTTATTGGACAGGGGGGATCAGCCCCAGCATTTT. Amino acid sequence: CASSLLDRGDQPQHF. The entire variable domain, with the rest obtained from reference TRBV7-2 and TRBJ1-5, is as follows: GAGVSQSPSNKVTEKGKDVELRCDPISGHTALYWYRQSLGQGLEFLIYFQGNSAPDKSGLPSDRFSAERTGGSVSTLTIQRTQQEDSAVYLCASSLLDRGDQPQHFGDGTRLSIL.